This T cell receptor (beta chain) is from a study of cytomegalovirus exposure and HLA in healthy donors. Study-level findings and limits: What TCR beta sequences reportedly achieved was accurate prediction of HLA-A and HLA-B alleles in most subjects.

With regard to this clone: The antigen remains unidentified.

The PCR had 60 Vbeta and 13 Jbeta primers. The assay was immunoSEQ multiplex PCR, and TCRdb's table has in-frame clones only and misses some. The table includes about 140,000 clones, around 78% detected once. Per the germline V gene, CDR1 is MDHEN and CDR2 is SYDVKM. Trimming left V 6 bases short and J 1 base short, with 12 bases between. The CDR3 length is 14 residues. This clonotype was obtained from a woman between 18 and 29 years old in good health and CMV-seropositive. Sequenced sample: PBMCs. This rearrangement joins TRBV28 to TRBJ1-2; no reliable D call. CDR3 DNA: TGTGCCAGCAGACCGGCGGAGATTAACTATGGCTACACCTTC. Protein sequence: CASRPAEINYGYTF.